Only a few counts were recorded for the clone carrying this T cell receptor (beta chain). Its antigen remains unknown. The record originates from a study of spatial heterogeneity in lung cancer. Study findings and constraints: Expanded tumor TCRs that were ubiquitous appeared in blood more at resection than follow-up.

The sample's time point: sample taken at primary tumor resection. Tumor, nontumor lung or frozen PBMC supplied whole RNA, sequenced without sorting. TCRdb called the 5' RACE reads again in MiXCR, with one record for every CDR3 protein. The top ten clones hold about 26% of a sample with about 26,000 distinct CDR3 sequences, around 13% of them seen once. Germline-derived CDR1 and CDR2 are SGHVS and FQNEAQ. This CDR3 spans 13 amino acids. V lost 2 bases and J lost 7, with 12 bases in between. Specimen: PBMCs, collected at surgery. This receptor was taken from a female donor with early-stage non-small cell lung cancer. V usage is TRBV7-8 and J usage is TRBJ2-7; TRBD2 might be the D (5 bases). The CDR3 nucleotides read TGTGCCAGCAGCTTAATGCGGGTACGAGAGCAGTACTTC. Translating gives CASSLMRVREQYF.